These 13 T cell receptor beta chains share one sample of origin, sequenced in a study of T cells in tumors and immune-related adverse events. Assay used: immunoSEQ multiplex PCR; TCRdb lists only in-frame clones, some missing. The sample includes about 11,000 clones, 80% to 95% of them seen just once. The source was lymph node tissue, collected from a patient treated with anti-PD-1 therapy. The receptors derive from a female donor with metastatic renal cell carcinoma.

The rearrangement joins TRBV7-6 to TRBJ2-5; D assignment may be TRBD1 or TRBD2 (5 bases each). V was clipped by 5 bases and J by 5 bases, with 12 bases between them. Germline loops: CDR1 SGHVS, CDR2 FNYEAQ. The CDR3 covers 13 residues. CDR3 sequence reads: CASSSLEGETQYF. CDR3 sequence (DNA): TGTGCCAGCAGCAGCCTAGAGGGGGAGACCCAGTACTTC.

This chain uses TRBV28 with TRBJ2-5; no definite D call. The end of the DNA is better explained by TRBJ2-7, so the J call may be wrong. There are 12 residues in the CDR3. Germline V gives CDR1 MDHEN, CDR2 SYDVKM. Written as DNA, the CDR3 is TGTGCCAGCAGTCCCCCTTTATACGAGCAGTACTTC. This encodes CASSPPLYEQYF.

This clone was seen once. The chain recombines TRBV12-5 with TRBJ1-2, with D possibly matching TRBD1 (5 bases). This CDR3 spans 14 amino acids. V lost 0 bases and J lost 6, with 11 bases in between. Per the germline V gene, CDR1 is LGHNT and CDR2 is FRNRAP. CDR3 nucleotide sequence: TGTGCTAGTGGTTTGGTAGTAGGGGTAAATGGCTACACCTTC. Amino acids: CASGLVVGVNGYTF.

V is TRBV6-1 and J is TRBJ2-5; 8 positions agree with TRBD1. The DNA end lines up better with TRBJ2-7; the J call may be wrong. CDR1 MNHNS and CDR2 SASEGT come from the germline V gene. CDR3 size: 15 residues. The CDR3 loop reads CASSVRQGRSYEQYF. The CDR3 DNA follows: TGTGCCAGCAGTGTTCGACAGGGGAGAAGCTACGAGCAGTACTTC.

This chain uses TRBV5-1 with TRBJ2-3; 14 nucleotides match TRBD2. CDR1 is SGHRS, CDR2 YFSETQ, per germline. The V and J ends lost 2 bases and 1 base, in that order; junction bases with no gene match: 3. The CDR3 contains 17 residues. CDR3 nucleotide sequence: TGCGCCAGCAGCTTTGGGACTAGCGGGAGTCGCACAGATACGCAGTATTTT. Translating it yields CASSFGTSGSRTDTQYF.

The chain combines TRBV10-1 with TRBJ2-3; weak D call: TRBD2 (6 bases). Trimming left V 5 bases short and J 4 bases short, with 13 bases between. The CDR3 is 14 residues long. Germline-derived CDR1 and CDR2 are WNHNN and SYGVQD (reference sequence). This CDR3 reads CASSSRRGPDTQYF. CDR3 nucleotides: TGCGCCAGCAGTAGCAGGAGGGGACCAGATACGCAGTATTTT.

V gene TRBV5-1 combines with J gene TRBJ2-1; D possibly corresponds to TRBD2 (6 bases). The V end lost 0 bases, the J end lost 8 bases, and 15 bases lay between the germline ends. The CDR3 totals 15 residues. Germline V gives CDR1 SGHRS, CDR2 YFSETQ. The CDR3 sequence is CASSLVTRALDEQFF. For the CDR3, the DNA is TGCGCCAGCAGCTTGGTGACTAGGGCTTTGGATGAGCAGTTCTTC.

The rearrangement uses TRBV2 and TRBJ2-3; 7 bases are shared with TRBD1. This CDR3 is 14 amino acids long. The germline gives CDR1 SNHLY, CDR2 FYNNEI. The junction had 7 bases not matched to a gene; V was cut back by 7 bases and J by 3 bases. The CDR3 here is CASKTGLGTDTQYF. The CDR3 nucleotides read TGTGCCAGCAAGACAGGGCTCGGGACAGATACGCAGTATTTT.

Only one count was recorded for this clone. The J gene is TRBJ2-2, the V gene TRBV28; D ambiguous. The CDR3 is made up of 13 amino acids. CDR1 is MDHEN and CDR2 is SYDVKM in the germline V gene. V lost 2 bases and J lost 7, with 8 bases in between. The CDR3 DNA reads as TGTGCCAGCAGTTTAACCTCCGGCGGGGAGCTGTTTTTT. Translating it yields CASSLTSGGELFF.

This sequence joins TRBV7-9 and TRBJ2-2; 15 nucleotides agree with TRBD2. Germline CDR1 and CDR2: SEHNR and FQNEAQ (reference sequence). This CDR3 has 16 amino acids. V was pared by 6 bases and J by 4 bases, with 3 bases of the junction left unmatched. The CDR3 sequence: CASRGLAGGPTGELFF. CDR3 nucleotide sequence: TGTGCCAGCAGAGGACTAGCGGGGGGGCCCACCGGGGAGCTGTTTTTT.

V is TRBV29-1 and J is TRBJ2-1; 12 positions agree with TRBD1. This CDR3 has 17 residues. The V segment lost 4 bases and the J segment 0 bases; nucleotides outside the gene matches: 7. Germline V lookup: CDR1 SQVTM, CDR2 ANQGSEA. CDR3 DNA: TGCAGCGTTGGGGACAGGGGGCCGGTGGGCTCCTACAATGAGCAGTTCTTC. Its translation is CSVGDRGPVGSYNEQFF.

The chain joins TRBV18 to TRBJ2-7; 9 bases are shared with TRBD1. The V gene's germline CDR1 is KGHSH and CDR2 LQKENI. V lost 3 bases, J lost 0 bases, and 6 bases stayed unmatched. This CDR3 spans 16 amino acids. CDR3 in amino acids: CASSPRQGGSSYEQYF. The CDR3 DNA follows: TGTGCCAGCTCACCGAGACAGGGGGGAAGCTCCTACGAGCAGTACTTC. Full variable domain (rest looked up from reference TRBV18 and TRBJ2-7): NAGVMQNPRHLVRRRGQEARLRCSPMKGHSHVYWYRQLPEEGLKFMVYLQKENIIDESGMPKERFSAEFPKEGPSILRIQQVVRGDSAAYFCASSPRQGGSSYEQYFGPGTRLTVT.

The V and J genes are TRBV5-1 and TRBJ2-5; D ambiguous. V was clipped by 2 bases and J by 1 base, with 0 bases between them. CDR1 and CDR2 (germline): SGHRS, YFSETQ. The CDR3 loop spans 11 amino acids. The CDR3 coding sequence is TGCGCCAGCAGCTTCCAAGAGACCCAGTACTTC. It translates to CASSFQETQYF.